The rows below give T cell receptor beta chains drawn from one sample of a study of blood T cell repertoires in COVID-19. Sequencing was performed with immunoSEQ multiplex PCR; in TCRdb, only in-frame clones are kept and a portion is missing. This sample has roughly 350,000 clones, with roughly 86% found just once. The specimen sequenced was peripheral blood. All receptors derive from a woman aged 30 to 39 with COVID-19, enrolled during active disease. Both conserved end residues are part of each CDR3. Fields, in order: V gene, J gene, D gene, clone size, CDR3 protein, CDR3 DNA. The D gene is left open where the match is weak. Rows may omit the clone size; those that give it use once, few, many or a size class.

v_gene: TRBV29-1
j_gene: TRBJ1-5
d_gene: -
abundance: -
CDR3aa: CSVEDGRGGNQPQHF
CDR3nt: TGCAGCGTTGAAGATGGGCGGGGAGGCAATCAGCCCCAGCATTTT

v_gene: TRBV6-5
j_gene: TRBJ1-1
d_gene: -
abundance: -
CDR3aa: CASSTAETEAFF
CDR3nt: TGTGCCAGCAGTACAGCGGAAACTGAAGCTTTCTTT

v_gene: TRBV6-6
j_gene: TRBJ2-7
d_gene: TRBD2
abundance: -
CDR3aa: CASGNPSGRYEQYF
CDR3nt: TGTGCCAGCGGGAATCCTAGCGGGAGGTACGAGCAGTACTTC

v_gene: TRBV9
j_gene: TRBJ1-2
d_gene: -
abundance: -
CDR3aa: CASSVATWRGGGYTF
CDR3nt: TGTGCCAGCAGCGTAGCTACGTGGAGGGGGGGTGGCTACACCTTC

v_gene: TRBV6-2/TRBV6-3
j_gene: TRBJ2-3
d_gene: -
abundance: -
CDR3aa: CASSSGEAPSTDTQYF
CDR3nt: TGTGCCAGCAGTTCCGGGGAGGCCCCTAGCACAGATACGCAGTATTTT

v_gene: TRBV12-3/TRBV12-4
j_gene: TRBJ2-7
d_gene: -
abundance: once
CDR3aa: CASSLSGAHEQYF
CDR3nt: TGTGCCAGCAGTTTATCAGGGGCCCACGAGCAGTACTTC

v_gene: TRBV18
j_gene: TRBJ2-5
d_gene: TRBD2
abundance: -
CDR3aa: CASSPPRGVSGRPETQYF
CDR3nt: TGTGCCAGCTCACCACCGAGGGGTGTTAGCGGGAGACCCGAGACCCAGTACTTC

v_gene: TRBV6-5
j_gene: TRBJ2-7
d_gene: -
abundance: -
CDR3aa: CASGRDEQYF
CDR3nt: TGTGCCAGCGGGAGAGACGAGCAGTACTTC

v_gene: TRBV7-9
j_gene: TRBJ1-5
d_gene: -
abundance: -
CDR3aa: CASSLSGQGNQPQHF
CDR3nt: TGTGCCAGCAGCTTATCAGGGCAGGGGAATCAGCCCCAGCATTTT

v_gene: TRBV6-1
j_gene: TRBJ2-1
d_gene: -
abundance: -
CDR3aa: CASSERGYPYNEQFF
CDR3nt: TGTGCCAGCAGTGAAAGAGGCTACCCCTACAATGAGCAGTTCTTC

v_gene: TRBV24-1
j_gene: TRBJ2-7
d_gene: TRBD1
abundance: once
CDR3aa: CATSDFKQGDEQYF
CDR3nt: TGTGCCACCAGTGATTTTAAGCAGGGGGACGAGCAGTACTTC

v_gene: TRBV7-7
j_gene: TRBJ2-7
d_gene: -
abundance: -
CDR3aa: CASSLWGSEAYEQYF
CDR3nt: TGTGCTAGCAGCTTATGGGGTAGCGAGGCCTACGAGCAGTACTTC

v_gene: TRBV7-2
j_gene: TRBJ2-3
d_gene: -
abundance: once
CDR3aa: CASSLVFAREYF
CDR3nt: TGTGCCAGCAGCTTAGTCTTCGCCAGGGAATATTTT

v_gene: TRBV2
j_gene: TRBJ2-2
d_gene: -
abundance: few
CDR3aa: CASSEVSLVSTGELFF
CDR3nt: TGTGCCAGCAGTGAAGTGAGTTTGGTTTCCACCGGGGAGCTGTTTTTT

v_gene: TRBV28
j_gene: TRBJ2-1
d_gene: -
abundance: -
CDR3aa: CASRRLSPAIYNEQFF
CDR3nt: TGTGCCAGCAGACGACTCTCCCCGGCGATCTACAATGAGCAGTTCTTC

v_gene: TRBV7-9
j_gene: TRBJ2-7
d_gene: TRBD2
abundance: -
CDR3aa: CASTAGMISGNYEQYF
CDR3nt: TGTGCCAGCACCGCGGGAATGATTAGCGGGAATTACGAGCAGTACTTC